Included here is one T cell receptor beta chain sequence, with context. Its antigen remains unidentified. The CDR3 end is not reached by the read, which stops 3 residues before it; the germline J gene fills it in. This CDR3 is built from 14 residues. Trimming at V came to 9 bases and at J to 6 bases, leaving 10 bases not matched to a gene. Germline values: CDR1 LNHDA, CDR2 SQIVND (reference sequence). The data were obtained in a study of T cells in women clearing cervical HPV infection. Study overall: Blood came at first lesion visit for cases, post-clearance for controls.

Study-level results: Cases carried less TRBV6-7 than controls: about 0.1% versus 0.15%. CIN3+ cases had significantly higher TCR richness than controls; evenness did not differ. It is unknown whether associations predate infection; no effector/memory or HPV-specific sorting.

Using immunoSEQ multiplex PCR, the repertoire was profiled, and TCRdb retains in-frame clones only, with some absent. Seen in this sample are roughly 13,000 clones; the ten most common clones hold about 10%. This chain joins TRBV19 and TRBJ1-5, with TRBD1 matching 8 bases. The sequence derives from a woman aged 18 to 75 with a cervical HPV16 infection that either progressed to CIN3+ or cleared (not recorded which). The sample was blood buffy coat. CDR3 residues: CASAGTGGSQPQHF. The sequenced part of the CDR3 DNA is TGTGCCAGCGCAGGTACAGGGGGGAGTCAGCCC.